This T cell receptor (beta chain) was recovered during a study of control samples from healthy donors and cancer patients. Sequencing used immunoSEQ multiplex PCR; TCRdb keeps in-frame clones, though not all of them. The data show around 51,000 clones, 88% seen once. Germline assignment: CDR1 MDHEN and CDR2 SYDVKM. This CDR3 has 14 amino acids. V lost 4 bases and J 0 bases, leaving 9 bases between the germline ends. The material sequenced was PBMCs. The genes are TRBV28 and TRBJ1-1; D not resolved. This sequence was found in a man over 45 with head and neck cancer. CDR3 in amino acids: CASSSQALNTEAFF. CDR3 coding DNA: TGTGCCAGCAGTTCTCAGGCGCTGAACACTGAAGCTTTCTTT.